Listed here is a single T cell receptor (beta chain). No antigen is known for it. Trimming took off 3 bases at V and 5 bases at J, with 15 bases between the two ends. Germline V gene data show CDR1 as MGHDK and CDR2 as SYGVNS. The CDR3 runs to 15 residues. This entry comes from a study of blood T cells in healthy people across ages. Overall study findings and caveats: Calculation of diversity from one million T cells yielded estimates considered to be underestimates.

A second PCR of 7 to 11 cycles used a sample-barcoded 5' primer and a J-beta primer mix. TCRdb recomputed calls from the 5' RACE reads with MiXCR, one row per CDR3 protein. The sample carries approximately 850,000 distinct CDR3 sequences, around 42% recorded once. The origin of this receptor is a man aged 55 to 70 in good health. The chain recombines TRBV25-1 with TRBJ2-3; D ambiguous. The sequenced sample was blood. DNA of the CDR3: TGTGCCAGCAGTGACCTGAAGGTATTGGGAGATACGCAGTATTTT. This codes for CASSDLKVLGDTQYF.